The clone carrying this T cell receptor (beta chain) appeared once. The data were obtained in a study of T cell changes during pregnancy in multiple sclerosis. The V and J ends lost 3 bases and 4 bases respectively, with 13 bases between them. From germline, CDR1 is MDHEN and CDR2 SYDVKM. The CDR3 runs 15 residues. The protocol was immunoSEQ multiplex PCR, while the TCRdb copy is restricted to in-frame clones and leaves out a portion. The sample lists fewer than 15,000 clones; more than 70% were seen once. Here the sequenced sample was CD8+ T cells from peripheral blood mononuclear cells, taken in the first trimester of pregnancy. The TCR originated in a female donor with multiple sclerosis, enrolled in a pregnancy study. V and J are TRBV28 and TRBJ2-1; the D gene is possibly TRBD2 (5 bases). CDR3 nucleotides: TGTGCCAGCAGTTTTGATCGGGGTGGGTACAATGAGCAGTTCTTC. This encodes CASSFDRGGYNEQFF.